This is a list of T cell receptor beta chains from one sample in a study of T cell repertoires in cytomegalovirus infection. TCRdb re-called the reads through MiXCR, storing one row per CDR3 protein. Here the sample spans hundreds of thousands of distinct CDR3 sequences, around 32% being singletons. For these TCRs, the target antigens are not known. The starting material was cultured PBMCs, obtained from culture after CMV antigen stimulation. The source is a human donor in good health (CMV status not recorded). Some clones in this sample may be carry-over from other donors' samples. Each CDR3 is given with its conserved first and last residue. The D gene is left open where the match is weak. Expanded clones are given a class, and other clones once, few, many or no size at all.

length,size,J,V,D,DNA,CDR3
13,.,TRBJ2-3,TRBV7-2,.,TGTGCCAGCAGCGTCAAGCCGGGACCGATCTCCCATTTT,CASSVKPGPISHF
16,.,TRBJ1-3,TRBV4-1,.,TGCGCCAGCAGCCGGGGGAACAGGGATAGAGGAAACACCATATATTTT,CASSRGNRDRGNTIYF
13,.,TRBJ2-3,TRBV10-3,.,TGTGCCCTAGGACTGACGGGCACAGATACGCAGTATTTT,CALGLTGTDTQYF
13,.,TRBJ2-1,TRBV20-1,.,TGCAGTGCCCAAAGCGGGCTCTACAATGAGCAGTTCTTC,CSAQSGLYNEQFF
13,many,TRBJ2-5,TRBV7-2,.,TGTGCCAGCAGCTTTCAGACCCAAGAGACCCAGTACTTC,CASSFQTQETQYF
13,.,TRBJ1-1,TRBV19,.,TGTGCCAGTAGTAGGACACCTTACACTGAAGCTTTCTTT,CASSRTPYTEAFF
15,.,TRBJ1-5,TRBV12-3/TRBV12-4,TRBD1,TGTGCCAGCAGCGATGGACAGGGGAAAAATCAGCCCCAGCATTTT,CASSDGQGKNQPQHF
18,.,TRBJ2-1,TRBV12-3/TRBV12-4,.,TGTGCCAGCAGTTTAGGGGGACCTGGGGGGAACTCCTACAATGAGCAGTTCTTC,CASSLGGPGGNSYNEQFF
15,few,TRBJ2-2,TRBV12-3/TRBV12-4,.,TGTGCCAGCAACAAGGGGGGGCCGGGGACCGGGGAGCTGTTTTTT,CASNKGGPGTGELFF
13,few,TRBJ1-4,TRBV10-3,.,TGTGCCATCAGCGGACAGCAAGATGAAAAACTGTTTTTT,CAISGQQDEKLFF
15,.,TRBJ2-1,TRBV7-2,TRBD1,TGTGCCAGCAGCTCCACAGGGGGCACCTACAATGAGCAGTTCTTC,CASSSTGGTYNEQFF
14,.,TRBJ2-3,TRBV12-5,.,TGTGCTAGTGGTCCGAGTGGGGGCGCAGATACGCAGTATTTT,CASGPSGGADTQYF
13,.,TRBJ2-3,TRBV28,.,TGTGCCAGCCTGGACGCTAGCACAGATACGCAGTATTTT,CASLDASTDTQYF
15,few,TRBJ2-3,TRBV7-2,.,TGTGCCAGCAGCTTAGCGCTGACACGGGTAAATACGCAGTATTTT,CASSLALTRVNTQYF
10,few,TRBJ2-1,TRBV2,.,TGTGCCAGCAGCGTAAATGAGCAGTTCTTC,CASSVNEQFF
15,few,TRBJ2-7,TRBV6-1,.,TGTGCCAGCAGTTTCTACAGTCAGGGAGGCGGCGAGCAGTACTTC,CASSFYSQGGGEQYF
13,few,TRBJ2-5,TRBV12-5,.,TGTGCTAGTGGCCCCCGAGAGAGAGAGACCCAGTACTTC,CASGPRERETQYF
14,few,TRBJ1-5,TRBV12-3/TRBV12-4,.,TGTGCCAGCAGTCTTACTAACGGCAATCAGCCCCAGCATTTT,CASSLTNGNQPQHF
17,.,TRBJ2-5,TRBV29-1,TRBD2,TGCAGCGTTGGCGGGACTAGCGGGAGTTTGAGTATAGAGACCCAGTACTTC,CSVGGTSGSLSIETQYF
16,.,TRBJ2-1,TRBV9,.,TGTGCCAGCAGCGTAGGGGGGGTAGGCTCCTACAATGAGCAGTTCTTC,CASSVGGVGSYNEQFF
15,many,TRBJ2-1,TRBV7-2,TRBD2,TGTGCCAGCAGCTGGTCAGCGGGAGGGCCCAATGAGCAGTTCTTC,CASSWSAGGPNEQFF
16,.,TRBJ2-7,TRBV5-8,.,TGTGCCAGCAGGCCAAAGGAGAAGTGGGTTTCCTACGAGCAGTACTTC,CASRPKEKWVSYEQYF
14,.,TRBJ2-1,TRBV2,.,TGTGCCAGCAGTGCCGATGGAGATTACAATGAGCAGTTCTTC,CASSADGDYNEQFF
13,.,TRBJ1-1,TRBV19,.,TGTGCCAGTACCCGGTACGGAGTCGTTGAAGCTTTCTTT,CASTRYGVVEAFF
14,few,TRBJ2-6,TRBV6-1,.,TGTGCCAGCAGTGAAGTCCCTGGGGCCAACGTCCTGACTTTC,CASSEVPGANVLTF
16,.,TRBJ2-7,TRBV7-2,.,TGTGCCAGCAGCTTATATGGCCAAACGGGCACCGTCGAGCAGTACTTC,CASSLYGQTGTVEQYF
16,.,TRBJ2-3,TRBV7-2,TRBD1,TGTGCCAGCAGCTTATTCGGACAGGGCAATACAGATACGCAGTATTTT,CASSLFGQGNTDTQYF
18,.,TRBJ2-7,TRBV7-2,TRBD2,TGTGCCAGCAGCTTAGGAGGCGGGTGGGCTAGCGGGAGCTACGAGCAGTACTTC,CASSLGGGWASGSYEQYF
15,few,TRBJ1-2,TRBV27,TRBD1,TGTGCCAGCAGGGCCGGACAGGCCGCCTTCTATGGCTACACCTTC,CASRAGQAAFYGYTF
15,.,TRBJ2-4,TRBV5-4,.,TGTGCCAGCAGCTTACATTCGACTGGACAAAACATTCAGTACTTC,CASSLHSTGQNIQYF
16,.,TRBJ2-3,TRBV7-2,TRBD2,TGTGCCAGCAGCTTAGCTGGACTAGCGGCCACAGATACGCAGTATTTT,CASSLAGLAATDTQYF
12,many,TRBJ1-1,TRBV4-1,.,TGCGCCAGCAGCCAAGGGCCCACTGAAGCTTTCTTT,CASSQGPTEAFF
12,.,TRBJ2-7,TRBV12-3/TRBV12-4,.,TGTGCCAGCACCTCCGTTATGGGGGAGCAGTACTTC,CASTSVMGEQYF
16,.,TRBJ2-2,TRBV5-4,TRBD2,TGTGCCAGCAGCTTGCGGGGGGAACAAAACACCGGGGAGCTGTTTTTT,CASSLRGEQNTGELFF
13,few,TRBJ2-2,TRBV5-6,.,TGTGCCAGCAGCCTTTTGAGGGCCGGGGAGCTGTTTTTT,CASSLLRAGELFF
16,few,TRBJ2-3,TRBV18,.,TGTGCCAGCTCAGGCTCAGGTACATCACAGATCGGTACGCAGTATTTT,CASSGSGTSQIGTQYF
12,many,TRBJ1-4,TRBV7-9,TRBD1,TGTGCCAGCAGCTCGGGACAGGGCGTCATGTTTTTT,CASSSGQGVMFF
16,.,TRBJ2-7,TRBV7-4,.,TGTGCCAGCAGCTTGTCCCGGACCAGCCCTCTCTACGAGCAGTACTTC,CASSLSRTSPLYEQYF
13,few,TRBJ1-1,TRBV19,TRBD1,TGTGCCAGTAGTCCCAACAGGGGCACTGAAGCTTTCTTT,CASSPNRGTEAFF
15,.,TRBJ2-5,TRBV11-2,.,TGTGCCAGCACCCTCCGGCCGTCCCCGACAGAGACCCAGTACTTC,CASTLRPSPTETQYF
14,.,TRBJ2-7,TRBV7-6,TRBD1,TGTGCCAGCACCTACGGACAGGGGCTCTACGAGCAGTACTTC,CASTYGQGLYEQYF
14,.,TRBJ2-7,TRBV6-2/TRBV6-3,.,TGTGCCAGCAGCCTCTTTAACGGCTACGACGAGCAGTACTTC,CASSLFNGYDEQYF
14,.,TRBJ1-1,TRBV10-3,.,TGTGCCATCAGTGAGATTTCGGGGGCCACTGAAGCTTTCTTT,CAISEISGATEAFF
16,.,TRBJ2-1,TRBV20-1,TRBD2,TGCAGTGCCCCAACAGCGGGAGGTAACTCCTACAATGAGCAGTTCTTC,CSAPTAGGNSYNEQFF
15,many,TRBJ2-3,TRBV7-6,.,TGTGCCAGCAGCTTCGCGGGGGCTAGCACAGATACGCAGTATTTT,CASSFAGASTDTQYF